These T cell receptor beta chains were read from a single sample in a study of sequential checkpoint blockade in melanoma. Assay: immunoSEQ multiplex PCR; the TCRdb copy retains only in-frame clones and omits some. The sample consists of 20,000 to 25,000 clones, around 80% of them appearing once. The specimen was CD8+ T cells sorted from blood (inferred from file names), collected from a patient given nivolumab and ipilimumab in sequence. The receptor set was obtained from a human donor with melanoma. Each CDR3 is given with its conserved first and last residue. D genes are given only for firm matches. The size of a clone is reported for some rows only, either as once, few or many, or as a class for expanded clones.

cdr3_nt: TGTGCTAGCAGCAGGACAGTGAACACTGAAGCTTTCTTT; cdr3_aa: CASSRTVNTEAFF; clone_size: .; j_call: TRBJ1-1; d_call: .; v_call: TRBV7-7
cdr3_nt: TGTGCCAGCAGCTTAGCGGGACAGGGGGACGGGGGCTACACCTTC; cdr3_aa: CASSLAGQGDGGYTF; clone_size: .; j_call: TRBJ1-2; d_call: TRBD1; v_call: TRBV7-2
cdr3_nt: TGTGCCAGTAGTCAAGGGGCAACTAATGAAAAACTGTTTTTT; cdr3_aa: CASSQGATNEKLFF; clone_size: .; j_call: TRBJ1-4; d_call: .; v_call: TRBV19
cdr3_nt: TGTGCCAGCAGTCGGGACAGCTCTGGGGCCAACGTCCTGACTTTC; cdr3_aa: CASSRDSSGANVLTF; clone_size: .; j_call: TRBJ2-6; d_call: TRBD1; v_call: TRBV28
cdr3_nt: TGTGCCAGCAGTGTCGACAGTAACTATGGCTACACCTTC; cdr3_aa: CASSVDSNYGYTF; clone_size: once; j_call: TRBJ1-2; d_call: .; v_call: TRBV6-1
cdr3_nt: TGTGCCAGCAGGTTCGACAGGGGCCAATACACCGGGGAGCTGTTTTTT; cdr3_aa: CASRFDRGQYTGELFF; clone_size: few; j_call: TRBJ2-2; d_call: TRBD1; v_call: TRBV7-2
cdr3_nt: TGTGCCAGCAGTTTAGGGACTAGCGGGAAAAGGACAGATACGCAGTATTTT; cdr3_aa: CASSLGTSGKRTDTQYF; clone_size: .; j_call: TRBJ2-3; d_call: TRBD2; v_call: TRBV27
cdr3_nt: TGTGCCAGCAGCCGACCGGGGGAGCTGGTTGAGCAGTTCTTC; cdr3_aa: CASSRPGELVEQFF; clone_size: few; j_call: TRBJ2-1; d_call: .; v_call: TRBV28
cdr3_nt: TGTGCCAGCGGAGCGGGAGGGCGGGGCACAGATACGCAGTATTTT; cdr3_aa: CASGAGGRGTDTQYF; clone_size: .; j_call: TRBJ2-3; d_call: TRBD2; v_call: TRBV10-3
cdr3_nt: TGTGCCAGTAGTCAGGGAGGGGGCTACGAGCAGTACTTC; cdr3_aa: CASSQGGGYEQYF; clone_size: .; j_call: TRBJ2-7; d_call: .; v_call: TRBV19
cdr3_nt: TGTGCCTGGAGTGTAGATTTATCAGGAGGAAACACCATATATTTT; cdr3_aa: CAWSVDLSGGNTIYF; clone_size: .; j_call: TRBJ1-3; d_call: .; v_call: TRBV30
cdr3_nt: TGTGCCAGCAGCTACCAGACTAGCGTTGCCTACAATGAGCAGTTCTTC; cdr3_aa: CASSYQTSVAYNEQFF; clone_size: .; j_call: TRBJ2-1; d_call: TRBD2; v_call: TRBV9
cdr3_nt: TGCGCCAGCAGCCAAGATCTGGGGCCCGGGGAAAAACTGTTTTTT; cdr3_aa: CASSQDLGPGEKLFF; clone_size: .; j_call: TRBJ1-4; d_call: .; v_call: TRBV4-3
cdr3_nt: TGTGCCAGCAGCCCTGGGGCGGGGGTACTGTACTTC; cdr3_aa: CASSPGAGVLYF; clone_size: once; j_call: TRBJ2-5; d_call: TRBD2; v_call: TRBV14
cdr3_nt: TGTGCCAGCAGTTCTACAGGGGCAGCTGGCTACACCTTC; cdr3_aa: CASSSTGAAGYTF; clone_size: .; j_call: TRBJ1-2; d_call: TRBD1; v_call: TRBV28
cdr3_nt: TGTGCCAGCAGTTCTCCTCCTAGCGGGCTCTACGAGCAGTACTTC; cdr3_aa: CASSSPPSGLYEQYF; clone_size: .; j_call: TRBJ2-7; d_call: TRBD2; v_call: TRBV6-5
cdr3_nt: TGTGCCAGCAGGAGACTAGCGGAAAACAATGAGCAGTTCTTC; cdr3_aa: CASRRLAENNEQFF; clone_size: .; j_call: TRBJ2-1; d_call: TRBD2; v_call: TRBV6-6
cdr3_nt: TGTGCCAGCAGCGGCGGGAGGGTCGGCTCCTACAATGAGCAGTTCTTC; cdr3_aa: CASSGGRVGSYNEQFF; clone_size: .; j_call: TRBJ2-1; d_call: TRBD2; v_call: TRBV9
cdr3_nt: TGTGCCAGCAGTCCCGGGGGGGAGACCCAGTACTTC; cdr3_aa: CASSPGGETQYF; clone_size: few; j_call: TRBJ2-5; d_call: TRBD2; v_call: TRBV27
cdr3_nt: TGTGCCAGCACACCAACTAGCGGGGTATCTGGGGCCAACGTCCTGACTTTC; cdr3_aa: CASTPTSGVSGANVLTF; clone_size: .; j_call: TRBJ2-6; d_call: TRBD2; v_call: TRBV28
cdr3_nt: TGCAGCGTTGAGTTAGGGGGCCGGTTGCTGAACACTGAAGCTTTCTTT; cdr3_aa: CSVELGGRLLNTEAFF; clone_size: .; j_call: TRBJ1-1; d_call: TRBD1; v_call: TRBV29-1
cdr3_nt: TGTGCCAGCAGCTTAGGACTAGTTAGGGAAGATACGCAGTATTTT; cdr3_aa: CASSLGLVREDTQYF; clone_size: .; j_call: TRBJ2-3; d_call: .; v_call: TRBV11-3
cdr3_nt: TGTGCCAGCAGTGGTCAGGGGAGGGCAGATACGCAGTATTTT; cdr3_aa: CASSGQGRADTQYF; clone_size: once; j_call: TRBJ2-3; d_call: .; v_call: TRBV6-1
cdr3_nt: TGTGCCAGCAGTTTAGAGGCTAGCGGGACCTACGAGCAGTACTTC; cdr3_aa: CASSLEASGTYEQYF; clone_size: .; j_call: TRBJ2-7; d_call: TRBD2; v_call: TRBV28
cdr3_nt: TGTGCCAGCAGGAGGGACAGGGGGCAAGAGACCCAGTACTTC; cdr3_aa: CASRRDRGQETQYF; clone_size: few; j_call: TRBJ2-5; d_call: TRBD1; v_call: TRBV6-1
cdr3_nt: TGTGCCAGCAGTTTGTCGTATCCCAACTATGGCTACACCTTC; cdr3_aa: CASSLSYPNYGYTF; clone_size: .; j_call: TRBJ1-2; d_call: .; v_call: TRBV28
cdr3_nt: TGTGCCAGCAGCCCGCCCGGACTAGCGGGAGGAGAGACCCAGTACTTC; cdr3_aa: CASSPPGLAGGETQYF; clone_size: .; j_call: TRBJ2-5; d_call: TRBD2; v_call: TRBV7-9
cdr3_nt: TGTGCCAGCAGCCCTACTAGACTCACAGATACGCAGTATTTT; cdr3_aa: CASSPTRLTDTQYF; clone_size: once; j_call: TRBJ2-3; d_call: .; v_call: TRBV7-2
cdr3_nt: TGTGCCAGCAGTCACCCGGGACAGGGCGTACCCCTCCACTTT; cdr3_aa: CASSHPGQGVPLHF; clone_size: few; j_call: TRBJ1-6; d_call: TRBD1; v_call: TRBV6-6
cdr3_nt: TGTGCCAGCACTAAGACAGGGCTCTCCTACGAGCAGTACTTC; cdr3_aa: CASTKTGLSYEQYF; clone_size: few; j_call: TRBJ2-7; d_call: TRBD1; v_call: TRBV11-3
cdr3_nt: TGTGCCAGCAGCGTCGGACTAGCGGGAGGACTCGAGCAGTACTTC; cdr3_aa: CASSVGLAGGLEQYF; clone_size: .; j_call: TRBJ2-7; d_call: TRBD2; v_call: TRBV9
cdr3_nt: TGTGCCAGCAGCTCACTCACCTCCCCGGGGGGTGAGCAGTTCTTC; cdr3_aa: CASSSLTSPGGEQFF; clone_size: .; j_call: TRBJ2-1; d_call: TRBD2; v_call: TRBV11-3
cdr3_nt: TGTGCCAGCAGTAAACAGGGAAGCTCCTACAATGAGCAGTTCTTC; cdr3_aa: CASSKQGSSYNEQFF; clone_size: .; j_call: TRBJ2-1; d_call: .; v_call: TRBV2
cdr3_nt: TGTGCCAGCTCACCACCCGGGACAGGGAGCTACGAGCAGTACTTC; cdr3_aa: CASSPPGTGSYEQYF; clone_size: .; j_call: TRBJ2-7; d_call: TRBD1; v_call: TRBV18
cdr3_nt: TGTGCCAGCTCACCACCGGTGCGGGGGGGACCTCTGAGCACAGATACGCAGTATTTT; cdr3_aa: CASSPPVRGGPLSTDTQYF; clone_size: .; j_call: TRBJ2-3; d_call: TRBD2; v_call: TRBV18
cdr3_nt: TGCGCCAGCAGCTTGATTTCCGGGGGATCCTACGAGCAGTACTTC; cdr3_aa: CASSLISGGSYEQYF; clone_size: .; j_call: TRBJ2-7; d_call: .; v_call: TRBV5-1
cdr3_nt: TGCGCCAGCAGCTTGGCTGCGGGTGGCGAGCGGCACTTC; cdr3_aa: CASSLAAGGERHF; clone_size: once; j_call: TRBJ2-7; d_call: .; v_call: TRBV5-1
cdr3_nt: TGTGCCAGCAGCTTGCAGGGCTATTCTGGAAACACCATATATTTT; cdr3_aa: CASSLQGYSGNTIYF; clone_size: .; j_call: TRBJ1-3; d_call: .; v_call: TRBV7-8
cdr3_nt: TGTGCCAGCAGCTTAAGAGGGACAGGGGGCCTCAATGAGCAGTTCTTC; cdr3_aa: CASSLRGTGGLNEQFF; clone_size: .; j_call: TRBJ2-1; d_call: TRBD1; v_call: TRBV11-2
cdr3_nt: TGCGCCAGCAGCCAAGAAGGAGGGAACCAAGAGACCCAGTACTTC; cdr3_aa: CASSQEGGNQETQYF; clone_size: .; j_call: TRBJ2-5; d_call: .; v_call: TRBV4-3
cdr3_nt: TGTGCCAGCAGCTTCGGAGGGTCCCGGGATACGCAGTATTTT; cdr3_aa: CASSFGGSRDTQYF; clone_size: .; j_call: TRBJ2-3; d_call: .; v_call: TRBV7-2
cdr3_nt: TGTGCCAGCAGTCCCTCCCTCGGGACTAGCGGGAGGGCAAGTGATAAAGGAGGGGCCAACGTCCTGACTTTC; cdr3_aa: CASSPSLGTSGRASDKGGANVLTF; clone_size: .; j_call: TRBJ2-6; d_call: TRBD2; v_call: TRBV27
cdr3_nt: TGTGCCAGCAGTCCGACAGGGGGGATTTCTGGTGAGCAGTTCTTC; cdr3_aa: CASSPTGGISGEQFF; clone_size: few; j_call: TRBJ2-1; d_call: TRBD1; v_call: TRBV7-3
cdr3_nt: TGTGCCAGCAGCTTAAGGGAGCTAGCTAACTATGGCTACACCTTC; cdr3_aa: CASSLRELANYGYTF; clone_size: .; j_call: TRBJ1-2; d_call: .; v_call: TRBV7-9
cdr3_nt: TGTGCCAGCAGCCATCGGGACTCTCTAGATACGCAGTATTTT; cdr3_aa: CASSHRDSLDTQYF; clone_size: .; j_call: TRBJ2-3; d_call: .; v_call: TRBV7-9
cdr3_nt: TGTGCCAGCTCACCGGTACAGGACAACACTGAAGCTTTCTTT; cdr3_aa: CASSPVQDNTEAFF; clone_size: few; j_call: TRBJ1-1; d_call: .; v_call: TRBV18
cdr3_nt: TGTGCCAGCATCCCTCGGGGAGCGAGCTCCTACAATGAGCAGTTCTTC; cdr3_aa: CASIPRGASSYNEQFF; clone_size: .; j_call: TRBJ2-1; d_call: .; v_call: TRBV27
cdr3_nt: TGCGCCAGCAGCTTGCAGATTAACACTGAAGCTTTCTTT; cdr3_aa: CASSLQINTEAFF; clone_size: .; j_call: TRBJ1-1; d_call: .; v_call: TRBV5-1
cdr3_nt: TGTGCCAGCAGCTTGGGGGACAGGTCCTATGGCTACACCTTC; cdr3_aa: CASSLGDRSYGYTF; clone_size: .; j_call: TRBJ1-2; d_call: TRBD1; v_call: TRBV7-9
cdr3_nt: TGTGCCTGGAGTGCAGGGGGCGGCTACACCTTC; cdr3_aa: CAWSAGGGYTF; clone_size: .; j_call: TRBJ1-2; d_call: TRBD1; v_call: TRBV30
cdr3_nt: TGCAGCGCCCTAGGGTCGGGGATAGGAGAAAAACTGTTTTTT; cdr3_aa: CSALGSGIGEKLFF; clone_size: .; j_call: TRBJ1-4; d_call: .; v_call: TRBV29-1
cdr3_nt: TGCGCCAGCAGCCAAGTCGCTAGCGGGAGTAGTACGCAGTATTTT; cdr3_aa: CASSQVASGSSTQYF; clone_size: .; j_call: TRBJ2-3; d_call: TRBD2; v_call: TRBV4-3